This T cell receptor (beta chain) was identified during a study of shared clonotypes between healthy human individuals. V lost 2 bases and J 4 bases, leaving 12 bases between the germline ends. From germline, CDR1 is KGHSH and CDR2 LQKENI. The CDR3 sequence is 15 residues long. Concerning this clone itself: Its antigen is still unknown.

Study results and limitations: Four donors showed sharing of roughly 5% of naive CD4 clonotypes. Researchers found naive subsets generally carried larger estimated richness than memory subsets. Sampling covered blood only; tissue repertoires likely differ.

For each subset, genomic DNA was distributed in equal portions over several immunoSEQ plates. Sequenced by immunoSEQ multiplex PCR; TCRdb stores in-frame clones only, minus some. Counted here are 2 million to 2.5 million clones, approximately 93% occurring once; the ten biggest clones make up 0.36%. This chain links TRBV18 with TRBJ2-1, with D hard to call. The TCR sequence derives from a man in his late teens or twenties in good health. Some clones in this sample may be carry-over from other donors' samples. The specimen was naive CD4+ T cells from PBMCs. The subset here: CD45RA+ positively selected. CDR3 residues: CASSPLTVRYNEQFF. The CDR3 coding sequence is TGTGCCAGCTCACCATTAACGGTGAGATACAATGAGCAGTTCTTC.